The sample holds a few counts of the clone carrying this T cell receptor beta chain. This sample is part of a study of human T cells and chemical hapten exposure. Time point here: patch test 1, 2 weeks after DPC sensitization. Treatment denoted: therapeutic diphenylcyclopropenone sensitization with weekly scalp DPC. Per germline, CDR1 KGHDR and CDR2 SFDVKD. V lost 7 bases to trimming and J lost 2 bases; unmatched junction nucleotides: 6. The CDR3 is 14 residues long. A single record per CDR3 protein comes from TCRdb applying MiXCR to the RACE reads. The table records roughly 200,000 distinct CDR3 sequences, about 20% of them present only once.

The receptor was isolated from a woman in her forties or fifties with alopecia areata. Some clones in this sample may be carry-over from other donors' samples. Specimen: whole blood, collected in connection with sensitization to the hapten diphenylcyclopropenone (DPC). This chain links TRBV24-1 with TRBJ2-7; 8 positions match TRBD2. Here the CDR3 DNA reads TGTGCCACCAGCGGCGCGGGAGGTCCCTACGAGCAGTACTTC. Translation gives CATSGAGGPYEQYF.